Following are 8 T cell receptor beta chains from one sample sequenced in a study of cytomegalovirus exposure and HLA in healthy donors. Primers included in the PCR were 60 Vbeta and 13 Jbeta primers. TCRdb's table, derived via immunoSEQ multiplex PCR, lists solely in-frame clones and lacks some. Of roughly 200,000 clones in the sample, approximately 87% are singletons; the top ten hold 1.3%. The specimen sequenced was PBMCs. The receptors stem from a man aged 30 to 45 in good health and CMV-seronegative.

The chain carries TRBV11-2 and TRBJ1-2; 8 nucleotides match TRBD1. Germline assignment: CDR1 SGHAT and CDR2 FQNNGV. J gave up 5 bases and V 3 bases, and 2 bases lay outside the gene matches. The CDR3 runs 13 residues. For the CDR3, the DNA is TGTGCCAGCAGCTTGGACAGGGTATATGGCTACACCTTC. Amino acid sequence: CASSLDRVYGYTF.

This sequence joins TRBV4-1 and TRBJ2-7; 12 bases align to TRBD2. This CDR3 is built from 15 residues. Germline V gene data show CDR1 as MGHRA and CDR2 as YSYEKL. The trim removed 1 base at V and 3 bases at J, leaving 1 base unmatched. CDR3 loop: CASSQALAGGYEQYF. Written as DNA, the CDR3 is TGCGCCAGCAGCCAAGCACTAGCGGGGGGCTACGAGCAGTACTTC.

This chain connects TRBV18 to TRBJ1-1; TRBD1 matches at 8 bases. The germline CDR1 and CDR2 sequences are KGHSH and LQKENI. The CDR3 runs 17 residues. V trimming: 2 bases; J trimming: 3 bases; junction bases outside the gene matches: 11. CDR3 region: CASSPEGTGILHTEAFF. The CDR3 DNA reads TGTGCCAGCTCACCAGAGGGGACAGGAATTTTGCACACTGAAGCTTTCTTT.

The chain links TRBV28 to TRBJ1-2; 9 bases agree with TRBD1. There are 14 residues in the CDR3. Germline CDR1 reads MDHEN; CDR2 reads SYDVKM. V gave up 7 bases and J gave up 6 bases; unmatched junction bases: 9. CDR3 nucleotides: TGTGCCAGCAAGGAGGGACAGGGTTGGGATGGCTACACCTTC. Amino acid sequence: CASKEGQGWDGYTF.

The V call is TRBV19, the J call TRBJ1-1; a weak D match, TRBD1 (5 bases). This CDR3 is built from 15 residues. With 6 bases removed from V and 1 base from J, the gap between germline ends came to 15 bases. CDR1 and CDR2 (germline): LNHDA, SQIVND (reference sequence). CDR3 residues: CASRWGSAGNTEAFF. The CDR3 region has the DNA TGTGCCAGTAGATGGGGCTCCGCAGGGAACACTGAAGCTTTCTTT.

The CDR3 DNA follows: TGTGCCACCGGGACAGGGTCCTACGAGCAGTACTTC. Its protein product is CATGTGSYEQYF. V usage is TRBV15 and J usage is TRBJ2-5; 9 nucleotides line up with TRBD1. The J call may be mistaken, given a closer DNA end match to TRBJ2-7. The CDR3 is 12 residues long. Per germline, CDR1 LNHNV and CDR2 YYDKDF (reference sequence).

The chain joins TRBV2 to TRBJ2-3, with 8 bases fitting TRBD1. The germline V gene has CDR1 SNHLY and CDR2 FYNNEI. The CDR3 has 16 amino acids. V was pared by 4 bases and J by 2 bases, with 8 bases of the junction left unmatched. The chain's CDR3 is CASSGGPQGATDTQYF. CDR3 nucleotides: TGTGCCAGCAGTGGGGGCCCCCAGGGGGCCACAGATACGCAGTATTTT.

The chain has TRBV7-2 and TRBJ2-3; D may be TRBD2 (6 bases). Trimming pared 3 bases from V and 4 bases from J, leaving 8 bases between. The germline gives CDR1 SGHTA, CDR2 FQGNSA. The length of the CDR3 is 13 residues. This CDR3 is CASSFREPDTQYF. The CDR3 nucleotides read TGTGCCAGCAGCTTTCGGGAGCCAGATACGCAGTATTTT.